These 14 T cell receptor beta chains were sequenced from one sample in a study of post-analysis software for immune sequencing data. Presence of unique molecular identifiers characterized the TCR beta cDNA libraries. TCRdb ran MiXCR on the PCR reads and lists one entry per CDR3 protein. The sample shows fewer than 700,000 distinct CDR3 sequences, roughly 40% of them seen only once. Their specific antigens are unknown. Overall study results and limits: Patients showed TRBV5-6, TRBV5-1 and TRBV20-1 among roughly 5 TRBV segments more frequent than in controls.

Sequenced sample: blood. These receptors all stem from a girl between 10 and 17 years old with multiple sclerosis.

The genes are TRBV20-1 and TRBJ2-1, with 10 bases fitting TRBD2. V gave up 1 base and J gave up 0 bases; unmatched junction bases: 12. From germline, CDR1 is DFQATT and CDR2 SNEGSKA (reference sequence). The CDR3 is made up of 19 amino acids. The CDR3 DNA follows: TGCAGTGCTAGAGGTTTCGTACTAGCGGGGCCGTCCTCCTACAATGAGCAGTTCTTC. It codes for CSARGFVLAGPSSYNEQFF.

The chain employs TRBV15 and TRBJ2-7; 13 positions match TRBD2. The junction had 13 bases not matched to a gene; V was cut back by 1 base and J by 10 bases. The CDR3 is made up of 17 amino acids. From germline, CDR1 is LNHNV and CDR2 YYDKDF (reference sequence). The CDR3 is CATSRGGLAGIQGTQYF. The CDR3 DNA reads TGTGCCACCAGCAGAGGGGGACTAGCGGGGATCCAAGGGACTCAGTACTTC.

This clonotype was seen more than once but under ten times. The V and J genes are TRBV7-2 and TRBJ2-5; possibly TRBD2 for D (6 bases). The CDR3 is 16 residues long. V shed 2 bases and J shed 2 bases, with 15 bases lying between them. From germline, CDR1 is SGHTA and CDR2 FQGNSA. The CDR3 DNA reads TGTGCCAGCAGCTTAATCGGGGGTCGGGCTCAAGAGACCCAGTACTTC. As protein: CASSLIGGRAQETQYF.

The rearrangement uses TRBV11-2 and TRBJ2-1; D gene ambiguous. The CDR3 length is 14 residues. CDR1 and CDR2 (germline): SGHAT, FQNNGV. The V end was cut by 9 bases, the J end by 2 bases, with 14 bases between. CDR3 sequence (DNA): TGTGCCAGTAGGAGAGGTGGGACCTACAATGAGCAGTTCTTC. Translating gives CASRRGGTYNEQFF. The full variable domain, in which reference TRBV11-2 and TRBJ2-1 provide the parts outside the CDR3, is EAGVAQSPRYKIIEKRQSVAFWCNPISGHATLYWYQQILGQGPKLLIQFQNNGVVDDSQLPKDRFSAERLKGVDSTLKIQPAKLEDSAVYLCASRRGGTYNEQFFGPGTRLTVL.

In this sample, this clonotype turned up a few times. CDR3 in DNA: TGTGCCAGCAGCGTAGGGGGGGGGACACGGGAGACCCAGTACTTC. Its translation: CASSVGGGTRETQYF. The rearrangement joins TRBV9 to TRBJ2-4; D might be TRBD2 (7 bases). The last part of the DNA fits TRBJ2-5 better; the J call may be wrong. This CDR3 has 15 amino acids. CDR1 is SGDLS and CDR2 is YYNGEE in the germline V gene.

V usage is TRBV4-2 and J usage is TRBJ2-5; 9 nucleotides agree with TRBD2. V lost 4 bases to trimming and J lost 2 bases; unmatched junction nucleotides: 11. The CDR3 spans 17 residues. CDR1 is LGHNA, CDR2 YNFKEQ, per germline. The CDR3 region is CASSRSHGAGGQETQYF. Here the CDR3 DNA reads TGTGCCAGCAGCCGTTCCCATGGGGCGGGGGGGCAAGAGACCCAGTACTTC.

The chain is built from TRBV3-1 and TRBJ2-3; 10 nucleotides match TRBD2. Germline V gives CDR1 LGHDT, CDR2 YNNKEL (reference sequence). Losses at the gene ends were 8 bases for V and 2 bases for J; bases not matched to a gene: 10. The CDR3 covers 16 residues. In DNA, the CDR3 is TGTGCCAGCTCCGAGCGGGGGGGGCCCTTCACAGATACGCAGTATTTT. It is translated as CASSERGGPFTDTQYF.

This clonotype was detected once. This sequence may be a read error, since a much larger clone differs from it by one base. The CDR3 nucleotides read TGCGCCAGCAGCCAAGAGGGTGACCAGCGGGGGGCCACCTACAATGAGCAGTACTTC. Translation gives CASSQEGDQRGATYNEQYF. This chain links TRBV4-3 with TRBJ2-1; 9 bases line up with TRBD2. The J call may be mistaken, given a closer DNA end match to TRBJ2-7. Germline V gives CDR1 LGHNA, CDR2 YSLEER. The CDR3 length is 19 residues.

Written as DNA, the CDR3 is TGTGCCAGCAGTCTTTTCGGGACCGGTTACAATGAGCAGTTCTTC. Translated, it gives CASSLFGTGYNEQFF. The chain carries TRBV12-3 or TRBV12-4 and TRBJ2-1; perhaps D is TRBD1 or TRBD2 (5 bases each). V lost 5 bases and J 4 bases, leaving 15 bases between the germline ends. CDR3 length: 15 residues.

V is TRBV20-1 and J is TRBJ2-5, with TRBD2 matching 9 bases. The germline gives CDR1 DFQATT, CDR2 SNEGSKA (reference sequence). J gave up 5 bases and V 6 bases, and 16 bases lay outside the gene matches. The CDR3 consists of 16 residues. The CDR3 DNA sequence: TGCAGTGCCGGGAAACCGGGACTAGCCCCTTACGAGACCCAGTACTTC. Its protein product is CSAGKPGLAPYETQYF.

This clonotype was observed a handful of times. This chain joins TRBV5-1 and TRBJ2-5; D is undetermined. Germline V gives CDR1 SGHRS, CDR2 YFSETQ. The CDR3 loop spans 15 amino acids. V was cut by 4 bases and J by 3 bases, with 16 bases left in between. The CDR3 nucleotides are TGCGCCAGCAGCCCCCCGGGCCAATCAAAAGAGACCCAGTACTTC. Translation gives CASSPPGQSKETQYF.

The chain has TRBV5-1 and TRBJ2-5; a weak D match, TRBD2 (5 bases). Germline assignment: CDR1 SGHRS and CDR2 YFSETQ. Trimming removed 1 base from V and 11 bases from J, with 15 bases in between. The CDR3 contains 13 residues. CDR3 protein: CASSLSRAGEQYF. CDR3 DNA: TGCGCCAGCAGCTTGAGTCGGGCCGGGGAGCAGTACTTC.

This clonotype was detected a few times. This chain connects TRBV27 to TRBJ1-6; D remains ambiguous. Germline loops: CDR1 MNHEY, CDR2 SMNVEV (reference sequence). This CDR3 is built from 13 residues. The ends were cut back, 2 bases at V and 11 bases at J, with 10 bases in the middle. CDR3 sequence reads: CASSLIGITPLHF. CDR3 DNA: TGTGCCAGCAGTTTAATAGGGATTACACCCCTCCACTTT.

CDR3 sequence: CASSVGSGGTDTQYF. The CDR3 coding sequence is TGTGCCAGCAGCGTGGGTAGCGGGGGCACAGATACGCAGTATTTT. This chain joins TRBV9 and TRBJ2-3; 8 bases line up with TRBD2. The CDR3 length is 15 residues. CDR1 is SGDLS and CDR2 is YYNGEE in the germline V gene. The V gene end was trimmed by 2 bases and the J gene end by 1 base; junction bases not matched to a gene: 3.